This T cell receptor beta chain was captured in a study of blood T cells in healthy people across ages. A second PCR, run for about 7 to 11 cycles, used a sample-barcoded 5' primer plus a J-beta primer mix. In TCRdb, the 5' RACE reads were re-called with MiXCR into one record per CDR3 protein. Altogether 2 million or so distinct CDR3 sequences are present, 49% being singletons, with the ten largest covering 2% to 2.5%. V dropped 5 bases and J dropped 7; count of bases not matched to a gene: 15. CDR1 is SGHAT and CDR2 is FQNNGV in the germline V gene. The CDR3 is made up of 16 amino acids. This receptor was identified in a woman aged 35 to 49 in good health. V usage is TRBV11-2 and J usage is TRBJ1-2, with 8 positions matching TRBD1. Sequencing was performed on blood. The CDR3 DNA is TGTGCCAGCAGCCCCATACCGCAGACAGGGGATATTGGCTACACCTTC. Translating it yields CASSPIPQTGDIGYTF.